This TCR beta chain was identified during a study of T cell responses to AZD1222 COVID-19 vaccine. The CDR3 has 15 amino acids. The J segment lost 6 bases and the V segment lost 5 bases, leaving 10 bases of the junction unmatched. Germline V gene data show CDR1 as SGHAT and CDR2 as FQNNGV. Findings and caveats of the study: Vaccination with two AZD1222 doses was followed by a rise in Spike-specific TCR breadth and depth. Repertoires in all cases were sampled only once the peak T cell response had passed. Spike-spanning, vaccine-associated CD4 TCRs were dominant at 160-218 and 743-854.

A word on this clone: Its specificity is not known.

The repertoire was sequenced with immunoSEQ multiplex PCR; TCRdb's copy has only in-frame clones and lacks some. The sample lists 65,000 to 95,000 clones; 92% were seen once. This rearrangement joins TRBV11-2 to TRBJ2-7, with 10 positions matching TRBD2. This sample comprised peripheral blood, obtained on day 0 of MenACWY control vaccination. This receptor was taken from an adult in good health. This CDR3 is CASSRLGLAYGEQYF. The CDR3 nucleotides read TGTGCCAGCAGCAGATTGGGACTAGCGTACGGCGAGCAGTACTTC.